Presented here are 8 T cell receptor beta chains from one specimen sequenced in a study of T cells after yellow fever vaccination. TCRdb called the 5' RACE reads again in MiXCR, with one record for every CDR3 protein. The table shows about 160,000 distinct CDR3 sequences, with 6% to 7.5% occurring only once. The sequenced sample was CD4+ T cells sorted from PBMCs, obtained less than 6 days after the first yellow fever vaccination. These receptors all stem from a man younger than 35 who received the YFV17D yellow fever vaccine.

The gene calls are TRBV7-9 and TRBJ2-3, with no clear D. The germline V gene encodes CDR1 SEHNR and CDR2 FQNEAQ (reference sequence). V lost 2 bases to trimming and J lost 3 bases, with 9 bases between them. The CDR3 length is 14 residues. In nucleotides, the CDR3 is TGTGCCAGCAGCTTAACAGAATATACAGATACGCAGTATTTT. It specifies CASSLTEYTDTQYF. The full variable domain, rest sourced from reference TRBV7-9 and TRBJ2-3, is DTGVSQNPRHKITKRGQNVTFRCDPISEHNRLYWYRQTLGQGPEFLTYFQNEAQLEKSRLLSDRFSAERPKGSFSTLEIQRTEQGDSAMYLCASSLTEYTDTQYFGPGTRLTVL.

This clonotype was seen repeatedly, ten times or more. The rearrangement links TRBV6-5 to TRBJ1-6; the match to TRBD1 covers 9 bases. Germline loops: CDR1 MNHEY, CDR2 SVGAGI. The CDR3 spans 18 residues. Trimming at V came to 2 bases and at J to 0 bases, leaving 5 bases not matched to a gene. CDR3 in amino acids: CASSYLGQGFSYNSPLHF. DNA of the CDR3: TGTGCCAGCAGTTACCTGGGACAGGGATTCTCCTATAATTCACCCCTCCACTTT.

The chain links TRBV7-2 to TRBJ1-4, with a tentative D call TRBD1 (5 bases). There are 13 residues in the CDR3. The V end was cut by 4 bases, the J end by 8 bases, with 11 bases between. Germline loops: CDR1 SGHTA, CDR2 FQGNSA. The CDR3 DNA reads as TGTGCCAGCAGCTCAGGACGGGGGGAAAAACTGTTTTTT. It is translated as CASSSGRGEKLFF.

This clonotype was picked up a small number of times. The V call is TRBV15, the J call TRBJ2-5, with 7 bases matching TRBD1. Trimming took 0 bases from V and 4 from J; bases not matched to a gene: 5. This CDR3 region has 15 residues. Germline V gives CDR1 LNHNV, CDR2 YYDKDF (reference sequence). The CDR3 region has the DNA TGTGCCACCAGCAGAGATCCAGGGGGACGAGAGACCCAGTACTTC. It encodes CATSRDPGGRETQYF.

The rearrangement joins TRBV4-3 to TRBJ1-5, with a weak D call TRBD1 (6 bases). The CDR3 is made up of 18 amino acids. Germline V CDR1 and CDR2: LGHNA, YSLEER. V lost 1 base and J 0 bases, leaving 16 bases between the germline ends. This CDR3 is CASSQGGGGFYSNQPQHF. The CDR3 region has the DNA TGCGCCAGCAGCCAAGGTGGAGGGGGGTTTTATAGCAATCAGCCCCAGCATTTT.

This clonotype came up many times. The rearrangement joins TRBV15 to TRBJ1-6, with D possibly being TRBD1 (5 bases). Germline CDR1 is LNHNV and CDR2 is YYDKDF (reference sequence). This CDR3 is 12 amino acids long. V lost 5 bases and J 13 bases, leaving 12 bases between the germline ends. The CDR3 loop reads CATSGQGGPLHF. The CDR3 DNA follows: TGTGCCACCAGCGGCCAGGGTGGGCCCCTCCACTTT.

This clonotype was counted a few times. This chain uses TRBV6-5 with TRBJ1-2, with TRBD1 matching over 7 bases. V dropped 6 bases and J dropped 5; count of bases not matched to a gene: 12. Per the germline V gene, CDR1 is MNHEY and CDR2 is SVGAGI. The CDR3 totals 15 residues. CDR3 bases: TGTGCCAGCAGACCCCCGGACAGGTTGGGGTATGGCTACACCTTC. It is translated as CASRPPDRLGYGYTF.

This clonotype was recorded at least ten times. Here the CDR3 reads CASSASLTGGEAFF. The CDR3 DNA reads as TGTGCCAGCAGCGCGAGCCTAACAGGGGGGGAAGCTTTCTTT. The chain links TRBV9 to TRBJ1-1; 8 nucleotides line up with TRBD1. This CDR3 is 14 amino acids long. The germline CDR1 and CDR2 sequences are SGDLS and YYNGEE. V lost 3 bases, J lost 8 bases, and 9 bases stayed unmatched. Combining the CDR3 with reference TRBV9 and TRBJ1-1 gives the whole variable domain DSGVTQTPKHLITATGQRVTLRCSPRSGDLSVYWYQQSLDQGLQFLIQYYNGEERAKGNILERFSAQQFPDLHSELNLSSLELGDSALYFCASSASLTGGEAFFGQGTRLTVV.